These T cell receptor beta chains were read from a single sample in a study of cytomegalovirus exposure and HLA in healthy donors. Generated by immunoSEQ multiplex PCR, the TCRdb table keeps only in-frame clones and is missing some. The sample gives 200,000 or so clones, more than 75% of which show up once; 1% to 1.5% is in the top ten. The sample taken for sequencing was PBMCs. The receptors were gathered from a man younger than 45 in good health and CMV-seronegative. Each CDR3 is given with its conserved first and last residue.

j_call v_call cdr3_aa
TRBJ1-2 TRBV30 CAWSSHRNYGYTF
TRBJ1-1 TRBV27 CASSFRETNTEAFF
TRBJ2-5 TRBV7-2 CASSPDRRQETQYF
TRBJ1-2 TRBV4-1 CASSQGPPGSSNYGYTF
. TRBV18 CASSLPSGSYEQYF
TRBJ1-6 TRBV10-3 CAISEGQGNSPLHF
TRBJ1-5 TRBV7-6 CASSFTPGYQPQHF
TRBJ2-7 TRBV30 CAWRDNSEQYF
TRBJ1-4 TRBV28 CASSRGRRYEKLFF
TRBJ2-7 TRBV28 CATLSETTDEQYF
TRBJ1-2 TRBV5-1 CASSLQGDYGYTF
TRBJ2-7 TRBV5-1 CASSLGTGQRVKYEQYF
TRBJ2-2 TRBV7-6 CASSYPTGAPNTGELFF
TRBJ1-1 TRBV30 CAWSRQGDTEAFF
TRBJ1-6 TRBV30 CAWDSGTGISPLHF
TRBJ2-7 TRBV5-4 CAGSQPGNSGGGEQYF
. TRBV6-6 CASSYAYEQYF
TRBJ2-1 TRBV6-4 CASSTRDSANNEQFF
TRBJ2-6 TRBV18 CASSRQGPSGANVLTF
TRBJ1-6 TRBV28 CASRGQEVLHF
TRBJ1-5 TRBV4-2 CASSQDLGQPQHF
TRBJ2-7 TRBV5-4 CASSLGPNEQYF
TRBJ1-5 TRBV4-1 CASSRGQGPLGGEPQHF
TRBJ1-2 TRBV11-2 CASSLGVRGYTF
TRBJ1-4 TRBV19 CASSTQIGEKLFF